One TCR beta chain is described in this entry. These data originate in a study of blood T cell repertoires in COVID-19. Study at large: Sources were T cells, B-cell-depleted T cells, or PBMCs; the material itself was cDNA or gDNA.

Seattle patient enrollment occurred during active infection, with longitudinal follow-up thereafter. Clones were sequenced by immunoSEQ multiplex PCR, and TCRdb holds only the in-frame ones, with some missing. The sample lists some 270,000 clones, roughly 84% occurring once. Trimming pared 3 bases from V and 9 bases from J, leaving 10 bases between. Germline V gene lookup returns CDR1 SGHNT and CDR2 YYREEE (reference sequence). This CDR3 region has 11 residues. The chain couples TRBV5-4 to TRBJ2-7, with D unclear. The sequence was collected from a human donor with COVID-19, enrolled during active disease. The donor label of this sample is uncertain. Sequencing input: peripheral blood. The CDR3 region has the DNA TGTGCCAGCAGCTCCGACCTAGGGCAGTACTTC. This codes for CASSSDLGQYF.